This T cell receptor (beta chain) emerged from a study of CXCR3-negative and CXCR3-positive naive CD8 T cells. Regarding the study as a whole: TRB CDR3 hydrophobicity was greater in CXCR3-positive naive cells than in CXCR3-negative naive cells. Sequencing showed both naive subsets with comparably high diversity, and memory CD8+ cells much lower. Surface CD5 was comparable between naive subsets; TCR strength was inferred from TRB CDR3 properties.

The CDR3 runs 18 residues. From germline, CDR1 is SGHAT and CDR2 FQNNGV. Comments on this clonotype: Its cognate antigen is unknown.

Libraries were UMI-labeled 5' RACE TRB cDNA. TCRdb reprocessed the 5' RACE reads, keeping one entry per CDR3 protein, no DNA. The listing records over 95,000 distinct CDR3 sequences. The source is a human donor in good health. Some clones in this sample may be carry-over from other donors' samples. The chain links TRBV11-2 to TRBJ2-3. Material for sequencing was naive CXCR3+ CD8+ T cells from blood. Indicated subset: CD45RO-CCR7+CD27+CD95- naive CD8+ T cells expressing CXCR3 (TNR3+). The CDR3 protein is CASSRTSMVYGSTDTQYF.